This T cell receptor beta chain was sequenced for a study of T cell responses to AZD1222 COVID-19 vaccine (dated by TCRdb to about 2021). Regarding the study in general: Because spike-specific TCR depth and breadth did not differ between the two schedules, AZD1222 recipients who got a second dose at roughly 4 weeks were pooled with those who got a second dose at roughly 12 weeks. TCR sequencing was performed for about 250 trial participants, of whom around 210 were given two doses of AZD1222 and around 25 were given two doses of MenACWY control vaccine. Trial participants were enrolled into age subgroups of 18-55, 56-69 and 70-plus years, which contained 148, 28 and 57 TCR-sequenced participants, respectively.

The CDR3 regions of human TCRbeta chains were analyzed by immunosequencing. Per the source publication's procedure: Repertoire TCRs were checked for matches against a reference library of SARS-CoV-2-specific TCRs that had been generated using the MIRA antigen-specificity platform. Breadth was defined as the fraction of unique TCRs that were SARS-CoV-2-associated. Depth was defined as the fraction of total T cells that were SARS-CoV-2-associated. Each spike-specific TCR was assigned to its reactive spike region and to a CD4 or CD8 class using the MIRA data. Log10-transformed breadth and depth values were compared by one-way ANOVA with Sidak's multiple comparisons tests. The clones in this table, taken by TCRdb from immuneACCESS, are in-frame only. Not every clone is retained; where verified, under half of the shortfall comes from an unresolved V gene, and the cause of the rest is unknown. V and J calls and clone size follow that table, whereas D and trimming were derived from the DNA. In all, the sample holds 60,000 to 80,000 clones, and 65% to 90% of those were seen once. The top ten clonotypes cover roughly a fifth of the sample.

Summary of the overall study and its limitations: The vaccine-associated CD4 TCRs covered the entire spike protein, and the dominant responses fell in regions 160-218 and 743-854. After two AZD1222 doses, spike-specific TCR breadth and depth were significantly higher than at day 0 and than in MenACWY recipients. In the small 56-69-year group, the increase in depth fell short of significance, most likely because of low power. Conclusions about previously exposed vaccinees are limited because only a handful of AZD1222 recipients were SARS-CoV-2 seropositive at baseline. Because no samples from the day 14 peak response were available, repertoires could be characterized only after the peak T cell response. Nearly half of unique spike-specific TCRs reportedly recognized epitopes outside regions mutated in the B.1.351 and B.1.1.7 variants. Participants were mostly white British, with more females than males. The authors suggested clonal diversity may have been underestimated.

This specimen's time point label, per the study, means: baseline before first vaccination. Samples from vaccinated people were obtained from the UK trials COV001 and COV002, which included a single-blind randomized controlled phase 2/3 trial of AZD1222 (ChAdOx1 nCoV-19) in healthy adults. For TCRbeta chain sequencing, PBMC samples were collected from trial participants at day 0 and at day 28 after the second dose. As regards this clone: It has no known antigen specificity. It has no much larger one-base neighbor in the sample; base qualities were not kept.

Taken from the germline V gene (reference sequence), the CDR1 and CDR2 loops are MNHEY and SMNVEV. V sheds 2 bases and J sheds 4 bases, leaving 9 bases between their ends. The CDR3 holds 15 amino acids from the cysteine to the phenylalanine. Only CDR3 DNA is held: 45 bases, read in frame from base 1. The receptor chain draws on TRBV27 and TRBJ1-6, and perhaps TRBD1 as D gene, on 6 matching bases. The sample was peripheral blood, taken on day 0 of AZD1222 vaccination. This sequence was found in an adult in good health. The CDR3 reads CASSLAGAYNSPLHF. The DNA sequence reads TGTGCCAGCAGTTTAGCGGGGGCTTATAATTCACCCCTCCACTTT.